The 5 T cell receptor beta chains in this list originate from one sample, sequenced in a study of Ad26.COV2.S vaccination and SARS-CoV-2 variants (dated by TCRdb to the early 2020s). Receptors were amplified or captured by the immunoSEQ multiplex PCR assay. Held by TCRdb, this immuneACCESS table contains in-frame sequences only and omits some clones. Under half of the omission traces to an unresolved V gene where checked; the cause of the rest is unknown. Across this sample there are 350,000 to 450,000 clones, with roughly 90% seen only once. The ten largest account for around 1.7% of the sample. The treatment or condition label of this sample denotes: 15 to 20 received Ad26.COV2.S at low or high dose, single or two shots; 5 received placebo; per-sample allocation not given. Repertoires of vaccine and placebo recipients were sequenced from samples collected on day 63 after the first injection. The sample consisted of peripheral blood, taken in a trial of Ad26.COV2.S vaccine versus placebo. The receptors were sampled from a person between 18 and 65 years old who received the Ad26.COV2.S COVID-19 vaccine or a placebo.

This rearrangement joins TRBV7-2 to TRBJ1-5; TRBD1 might be the D (5 bases). V was clipped by 2 bases and J by 2 bases, with 16 bases between them. Germline V gene lookup returns CDR1 SGHTA and CDR2 FQGNSA. There are 17 residues in the CDR3. The DNA for the CDR3 is TGTGCCAGCAGCTTACAGGGTCCGACAGTACGCAATCAGCCCCAGCATTTT. Translating gives CASSLQGPTVRNQPQHF.

This chain connects TRBV6-6 to TRBJ2-2; D possibly uses TRBD1 or TRBD2 (6 bases each). CDR1 MNHNY and CDR2 SVGAGI come from the germline V gene (reference sequence). The CDR3 has 16 amino acids. The germline V and J ends were trimmed by 5 bases and 7 bases, with 20 bases remaining between them. This chain's CDR3 is CASSRGDTYFFGELFF. The CDR3 DNA reads as TGTGCCAGCAGTAGGGGGGACACCTATTTTTTCGGGGAGCTGTTTTTT.

This clone was detected only once. The gene calls are TRBV18 and TRBJ1-2; D is unresolved. Trimming cost V 0 bases and J 0 bases, with 11 bases left between them. This CDR3 is built from 16 residues. Germline V gives CDR1 KGHSH, CDR2 LQKENI. The CDR3 nucleotides read TGTGCCAGCTCACCACCTTCCGGTCCTACTAACTATGGCTACACCTTC. This gives the protein CASSPPSGPTNYGYTF. The variable domain in full, with the rest retrieved from reference TRBV18 and TRBJ1-2, is NAGVMQNPRHLVRRRGQEARLRCSPMKGHSHVYWYRQLPEEGLKFMVYLQKENIIDESGMPKERFSAEFPKEGPSILRIQQVVRGDSAAYFCASSPPSGPTNYGYTFGSGTRLTVV.

The chain employs TRBV9 and TRBJ2-5; the match to TRBD1 covers 9 bases. The CDR3 runs 15 residues. CDR1 and CDR2 (germline): SGDLS, YYNGEE. The junction had 9 bases not matched to a gene; V was cut back by 4 bases and J by 5 bases. The CDR3 sequence is CASSLYRGRSETQYF. The CDR3 region has the DNA TGTGCCAGCAGCCTTTACAGGGGGCGCTCTGAGACCCAGTACTTC.

V usage is TRBV7-9 and J usage is TRBJ2-3; TRBD1 or TRBD2 may be the D gene (5 bases each). The CDR3 runs 15 residues. Trimming left V 5 bases short and J 1 base short, with 13 bases between. Germline V gene sequence: CDR1 SEHNR, CDR2 FQNEAQ (reference sequence). The CDR3 loop reads CASSPGASGTDTQYF. CDR3 sequence (DNA): TGTGCCAGCAGCCCCGGGGCTTCGGGCACAGATACGCAGTATTTT. Full variable domain (remainder filled in from reference TRBV7-9 and TRBJ2-3): DTGVSQNPRHKITKRGQNVTFRCDPISEHNRLYWYRQTLGQGPEFLTYFQNEAQLEKSRLLSDRFSAERPKGSFSTLEIQRTEQGDSAMYLCASSPGASGTDTQYFGPGTRLTVL.